The sequence of this T cell receptor beta chain was determined in a study of T cell repertoires in cytomegalovirus infection. Trimming pared 4 bases from V and 3 bases from J, leaving 10 bases between. The CDR3 covers 15 residues. Germline V gene data show CDR1 as SEHNR and CDR2 as FQNEAQ (reference sequence). Turning to this clonotype: What it binds is not known.

Study findings and constraints: Predominance within the ex vivo response was attributable to HLA-C-restricted CMV-specific TCR beta clonotypes.

MiXCR, run by TCRdb on the reads, gives a single entry per CDR3 protein. The data hold approximately 770,000 distinct CDR3 sequences, with 29% observed a single time. The TCR sequence derives from a human donor in good health (CMV status not recorded). Some clones in this sample may be carry-over from other donors' samples. This sample comprised cultured CD8+ T cells from PBMCs, obtained from culture after CMV antigen stimulation. This chain connects TRBV7-9 to TRBJ1-6; D remains unclear. The chain's CDR3 is CASSWAGDYNSPLHF. The CDR3 DNA is TGTGCCAGCAGCTGGGCAGGAGACTATAATTCACCCCTCCACTTT.